This paragraph covers one T cell receptor beta chain sequence. What it binds is not known. CDR3 length: 14 amino acids. Germline values: CDR1 SGDLS, CDR2 YYNGEE. Trimming cost V 2 bases and J 1 base, with 9 bases left between them. The source of the sample is a study of immune evolution from preneoplasia to lung adenocarcinoma. Study observations and caveats: Later-stage lesions appeared to have more T cells, more diversity, less clonality. Top clone frequencies peaked in normal lung, apparently declining through invasive adenocarcinoma.

Repertoires were generated with immunoSEQ multiplex PCR, while TCRdb's copy carries only in-frame clones and drops some. The table records roughly 8,700 clones, about 80% of them present only once. Each case's diagnosis was confirmed by two pathologists on H&E. After pathologic assessment, macro-dissection selected premalignant or tumor cells for extraction. The chain joins TRBV9 to TRBJ1-1; no reliable D call. The sequencing input was FFPE lung adenocarcinoma in situ tissue. The sequence was collected from a person aged 60-79 years with lung adenocarcinoma. The CDR3 DNA sequence: TGTGCCAGCAGCGTCACGACTGCGAACACTGAAGCTTTCTTT. Its translation is CASSVTTANTEAFF.